The next 10 T cell receptor beta chains were all read from a single sample in a study of OX40 agonist ivuxolimab in advanced cancers. Using immunoSEQ multiplex PCR, the repertoire was profiled, and TCRdb retains in-frame clones only, with some absent. The sample records 78,000 or so clones, about 94% being singletons. Material: CD4+ or CD8+ T cells sorted from blood, obtained in a trial of the OX40 agonist ivuxolimab. These receptor sequences come from an adult with an advanced solid tumor such as melanoma, head and neck, liver or kidney cancer.

V is TRBV30 and J is TRBJ2-1, with D unresolved. Trimming took off 0 bases at V and 9 bases at J, with 6 bases between the two ends. CDR1 is GTSNPN and CDR2 is SVGIG in the germline V gene (reference sequence). This CDR3 region has 11 residues. The CDR3, as DNA: TGTGCCTGGAGTGTACCGGGTGAGCAGTTCTTC. This codes for CAWSVPGEQFF.

The J gene is TRBJ2-3, the V gene TRBV9, with a weak D call TRBD1 (5 bases). CDR1 SGDLS and CDR2 YYNGEE come from the germline V gene. The germline V and J ends were trimmed by 0 bases and 3 bases, with 14 bases remaining between them. The CDR3 loop spans 16 amino acids. CDR3 in DNA: TGTGCCAGCAGCGTAGTCGGCAGGCCAGGGACAGATACGCAGTATTTT. Translated, it gives CASSVVGRPGTDTQYF.

This rearrangement joins TRBV2 to TRBJ1-5, with 8 bases aligning to TRBD1. The CDR3 is made up of 17 amino acids. CDR1 is SNHLY, CDR2 FYNNEI, per germline. The J segment lost 1 base and the V segment lost 6 bases, leaving 11 bases of the junction unmatched. CDR3 DNA: TGTGCCAGCAGAGACTTCAGGGGGCAGATGAGCAATCAGCCCCAGCATTTT. Its translation is CASRDFRGQMSNQPQHF.

The CDR3 is CASSILGLGNTNTEAFF. The CDR3 DNA follows: TGTGCCAGTAGTATATTGGGGTTGGGGAACACGAACACTGAAGCTTTCTTT. This sequence joins TRBV19 and TRBJ1-1; D unclear. CDR3 length: 17 residues. Trimming stripped 2 bases from V and 1 base from J, with 17 bases between. Germline assignment: CDR1 LNHDA and CDR2 SQIVND (reference sequence).

This clone was picked up one time. CDR3 protein: CASRRWDIAQPQHF. In DNA, the CDR3 is TGTGCCAGCAGGAGGTGGGATATCGCTCAGCCCCAGCATTTT. V is TRBV6-5 and J is TRBJ1-5, with D unresolved. The CDR3 consists of 14 residues. Germline CDR1 and CDR2: MNHEY and SVGAGI. Trimming stripped 6 bases from V and 6 bases from J, with 15 bases between.

This chain links TRBV18 with TRBJ1-2, with 7 bases identical to TRBD1. CDR3 length: 15 amino acids. Germline V gene lookup returns CDR1 KGHSH and CDR2 LQKENI. The ends lost 4 bases at V and 4 bases at J; junction bases unmatched: 9. CDR3: CASSLDRWGPYGYTF. The DNA for the CDR3 is TGTGCCAGCTCACTGGACAGGTGGGGTCCCTATGGCTACACCTTC.

The CDR3 region is CASSVDSNGYTF. In DNA form, the CDR3 reads TGTGCCAGCAGCGTCGACAGCAATGGCTACACCTTC. The V call is TRBV7-2, the J call TRBJ1-2; TRBD1 might be the D (5 bases). CDR1 SGHTA and CDR2 FQGNSA come from the germline V gene. Trimming pared 5 bases from V and 6 bases from J, leaving 10 bases between. There are 12 residues in the CDR3.

This sequence joins TRBV27 and TRBJ2-1; unclear D gene. V gave up 1 base and J gave up 8 bases, with 6 bases separating them. The CDR3 totals 12 residues. From germline, CDR1 is MNHEY and CDR2 SMNVEV (reference sequence). CDR3 residues: CASSLYGDEQFF. The CDR3 coding sequence is TGTGCCAGCAGTTTATATGGCGATGAGCAGTTCTTC.

A single count supports this clone. The J gene is TRBJ2-3, the V gene TRBV14, with a weak D call TRBD2 (5 bases). The germline gives CDR1 SGHDN, CDR2 FVKESK. Trimming took 4 bases from V and 3 from J, leaving 17 bases between them. The CDR3 totals 16 residues. CDR3 in DNA: TGTGCCAGCAGCCGGACTGCAAGGTTGGGGACAGATACGCAGTATTTT. Its protein product is CASSRTARLGTDTQYF.

J is TRBJ2-3 and V is TRBV18; D remains ambiguous. The CDR3 covers 13 residues. Germline assignment: CDR1 KGHSH and CDR2 LQKENI. V was shortened by 2 bases and J by 5 bases, with 8 bases between the two germline ends. The CDR3 spells CASSPGSEDTQYF. In DNA form, the CDR3 reads TGTGCCAGCTCACCAGGAAGCGAAGATACGCAGTATTTT. The entire variable domain, with the rest obtained from reference TRBV18 and TRBJ2-3, is as follows: NAGVMQNPRHLVRRRGQEARLRCSPMKGHSHVYWYRQLPEEGLKFMVYLQKENIIDESGMPKERFSAEFPKEGPSILRIQQVVRGDSAAYFCASSPGSEDTQYFGPGTRLTVL.